A single sample gave rise to the 7 T cell receptor beta chains below, sequenced in a study of T cells in Graves' hyperthyroidism and ophthalmopathy. TCR beta CDR3 region amplification was performed from RNA transcripts. With the HTBI primer set, the TCR CDR3 went through a first round of RT-PCR. TCRdb analysed the multiplex PCR reads with MiXCR anew, one entry per CDR3 protein. The data show some 200,000 distinct CDR3 sequences, approximately 17% seen once. What was sequenced was blood. The origin of the receptors is a man aged 45-65 years with Graves' hyperthyroidism.

This clonotype was detected only a few times. This chain links TRBV20-1 with TRBJ1-2; D remains ambiguous. With 3 bases removed from V and 5 bases from J, the gap between germline ends came to 10 bases. Germline V CDR1 and CDR2: DFQATT, SNEGSKA (reference sequence). The CDR3 runs to 12 residues. The CDR3 sequence is CSARIPPYGYTF. CDR3 DNA sequence: TGCAGTGCTAGGATTCCCCCTTATGGCTACACCTTC.

This clonotype has ten or more counts. This CDR3 reads CASSPTPPYEQYF. The CDR3 DNA reads as TGTGCCAGCAGTCCCACACCGCCCTACGAGCAGTACTTC. The V call is TRBV13, the J call TRBJ2-7, with D unclear. Between the trimmed V and J ends, which lost 6 bases and 2 bases, there was a span of 11 bases. This CDR3 comprises 13 residues. Germline lookup yields CDR1 PRHDT and CDR2 FYEKMQ (reference sequence).

This clonotype was recorded many times. This chain uses TRBV5-5 with TRBJ1-3, with D hard to call. V gave up 0 bases and J gave up 0 bases, with 10 bases separating them. In germline, CDR1 is SGHKS, CDR2 YYEKEE (reference sequence). This CDR3 region has 16 residues. The CDR3 region is CASSLAAPGSGNTIYF. In nucleotides, the CDR3 is TGTGCCAGCAGCTTGGCCGCACCCGGCTCTGGAAACACCATATATTTT.

This chain joins TRBV10-3 and TRBJ2-1, with D possibly being TRBD2 (6 bases). The CDR3 runs to 15 residues. V shed 6 bases and J shed 4 bases, with 16 bases lying between them. The germline gives CDR1 ENHRY, CDR2 SYGVKD. CDR3 residues: CAIRGDSLGYNEQFF. The DNA of the CDR3 is TGTGCCATCAGGGGGGACTCCCTCGGATACAATGAGCAGTTCTTC.

This clonotype has a count of ten or more. The V gene is TRBV12-3 or TRBV12-4, the J gene TRBJ2-3, with D tentatively TRBD2 (6 bases). Trimming shortened V by 5 bases and J by 4 bases, and 13 bases separated the two germline ends. CDR3 length equals 14 residues. CDR3 nucleotides: TGTGCCAGCAGTAGGGACTTTTCCCCAGATACGCAGTATTTT. This gives the protein CASSRDFSPDTQYF.

This clonotype was detected ten times or more. The chain employs TRBV10-3 and TRBJ1-2; 7 nucleotides line up with TRBD1. Germline CDR1 is ENHRY and CDR2 is SYGVKD. V lost 5 bases, J lost 8 bases, and 5 bases stayed unmatched. This CDR3 is built from 12 residues. The CDR3 here is CAISSTGTGYTF. The CDR3 DNA follows: TGTGCCATCAGTTCGACAGGGACCGGCTACACCTTC.

Regarding this clonotype: The junction shows a germline mismatch at one end, possibly a read error. The chain uses TRBV2 and TRBJ1-5; D perhaps matches TRBD1 (5 bases). This CDR3 contains 13 residues. CDR1 is SNHLY and CDR2 is FYNNEI in the germline V gene. CDR3 in amino acids: CASSKYGTQPRHF. DNA for the CDR3: TGTGCCAGCAGTAAATATGGGACTCAGCCCCGGCATTTT. The full variable domain, with the rest looked up from reference TRBV2 and TRBJ1-5, is EPEVTQTPSHQVTQMGQEVILRCVPISNHLYFYWYRQILGQKVEFLVSFYNNEISEKSEIFDDQFSVERPDGSNFTLKIRSTKLEDSAMYFCASSKYGTQPRHFGDGTRLSIL.